The clone carrying this T cell receptor (beta chain) came up many times. Its cognate antigen is unknown. The sample originates from a study of T-cell reconstitution after alpha-beta-depleted transplantation in children. Study conclusions and caveats: At one year after transplant, newly produced T cells mostly accounted for T-cell counts and diversity. Expanded graft clones, several hundred of them, were reportedly the source of alpha-beta T cells about two months after transplant. Elevated TCRbeta diversity at day 60 was traced, in some patients, to surviving recipient T cells and thymic progenitors.

TCRbeta library preparation incorporated unique molecular identifiers. TCRdb independently ran MiXCR on the PCR reads; one entry per CDR3 protein. The profile covers about 580,000 distinct CDR3 sequences, with 20% to 25% appearing a single time and over 12% taken by the ten largest. The CDR3 sequence is 18 residues long. CDR1 and CDR2 (germline): LNHNV, YYDKDF (reference sequence). The V gene lost 1 base and the J gene lost 1 base, with 18 bases spanning the gap. Sequences were derived from PBMCs, mostly from graft donor cells, sampled 360 days after TCRalphabeta/CD19-depleted stem cell transplant. This chain uses TRBV15 with TRBJ2-3, with D perhaps matching TRBD2 (6 bases). The sequence came from a boy in the first two years of life who had a stem cell transplant for acute myeloid leukemia, so the T cells may come from the graft donor. CDR3 in DNA: TGTGCCACCAGCAGAGCGAAACTAGCAGGGAAGGGCACAGATACGCAGTATTTT. Protein sequence: CATSRAKLAGKGTDTQYF.